Listed below are T cell receptor beta chains from one sample, sequenced in a study of cytomegalovirus exposure and HLA in healthy donors. Clones were sequenced by immunoSEQ multiplex PCR, and TCRdb holds only the in-frame ones, with some missing. Here the sample spans approximately 210,000 clones, over 75% being singletons. The material sequenced was PBMCs. The receptors originated from a woman aged 45-65 years in good health and CMV-seropositive. The CDR3 runs from the conserved cysteine through the conserved F or W. A D gene is named only where the DNA matches it firmly. Only some rows state a clone size, as once, few, many or a class for expanded clones.

clone size: .
D gene: TRBD1
V gene: TRBV27
J gene: TRBJ1-3
CDR3 DNA: TGTGCCAGCAGTGTGTCCGGGACAGCTGGAAACACCATATATTTT
CDR3 protein: CASSVSGTAGNTIYF

clone size: .
D gene: TRBD1
V gene: TRBV30
J gene: TRBJ2-7
CDR3 DNA: TGTGCCTGGACTCTGGGACAGTCCTCCTACGAGCAGTACTTC
CDR3 protein: CAWTLGQSSYEQYF

clone size: .
D gene: TRBD1
V gene: TRBV27
J gene: TRBJ1-2
CDR3 DNA: TGTGCCAGCTCGGGACAGCGTAACTATGGCTACACCTTC
CDR3 protein: CASSGQRNYGYTF

clone size: .
D gene: TRBD2
V gene: TRBV28
J gene: TRBJ2-3
CDR3 DNA: TGTGCCAGCAGCCTAGCGGCCACAGATACGCAGTATTTT
CDR3 protein: CASSLAATDTQYF

clone size: .
D gene: .
V gene: TRBV7-8
J gene: TRBJ2-2
CDR3 DNA: TGTGCCAGCAGCGGGCGACAGGTCACCGGGGAGCTGTTTTTT
CDR3 protein: CASSGRQVTGELFF

clone size: .
D gene: .
V gene: TRBV6-1
J gene: TRBJ2-2
CDR3 DNA: TGTGCCAGCAGTGTTACGAACACCGGGGAGCTGTTTTTT
CDR3 protein: CASSVTNTGELFF

clone size: once
D gene: .
V gene: TRBV7-9
J gene: TRBJ1-6
CDR3 DNA: TGTGCCAGCAGCTTAGCAAGCATACGGAATTCACCCCTCCACTTT
CDR3 protein: CASSLASIRNSPLHF

clone size: .
D gene: .
V gene: TRBV19
J gene: TRBJ1-1
CDR3 DNA: TGTGCCAGTAGTATCGGGGGGGCCAGGAACACTGAAGCTTTCTTT
CDR3 protein: CASSIGGARNTEAFF

clone size: few
D gene: TRBD1
V gene: TRBV30
J gene: TRBJ1-1
CDR3 DNA: TGTGCCTGGAGTCCCCGGACAGGGGGCACTGAAGCTTTCTTT
CDR3 protein: CAWSPRTGGTEAFF

clone size: .
D gene: .
V gene: TRBV5-1
J gene: TRBJ2-5
CDR3 DNA: TGCGCCAGCAGCGTTGACTCGTTGGAGACCCAGTACTTC
CDR3 protein: CASSVDSLETQYF

clone size: .
D gene: .
V gene: TRBV9
J gene: TRBJ1-3
CDR3 DNA: TGTGCCAGCAGCGCCGCAGGACTTTCTGGAAACACCATATATTTT
CDR3 protein: CASSAAGLSGNTIYF

clone size: .
D gene: TRBD1
V gene: TRBV19
J gene: TRBJ1-2
CDR3 DNA: TGTGCCAGTAGTTTCCAGGGGGCTAACTATGGCTACACCTTC
CDR3 protein: CASSFQGANYGYTF

clone size: .
D gene: TRBD2
V gene: TRBV7-2
J gene: TRBJ2-2
CDR3 DNA: TGTGCCAGCAGCCCGACGGGGGGGCGGAACACCGGGGAGCTGTTTTTT
CDR3 protein: CASSPTGGRNTGELFF

clone size: .
D gene: TRBD1
V gene: TRBV5-8
J gene: TRBJ1-6
CDR3 DNA: TGTGCCAGCAGCCAAGCAACAGGGGTGGCACCCCTCCACTTT
CDR3 protein: CASSQATGVAPLHF

clone size: once
D gene: .
V gene: TRBV10-3
J gene: TRBJ1-2
CDR3 DNA: TGTGCCATCAGACAATGGACAGCGCGTCGGGACTATGGCTACACCTTC
CDR3 protein: CAIRQWTARRDYGYTF

clone size: .
D gene: TRBD2
V gene: TRBV6-1
J gene: TRBJ2-3
CDR3 DNA: TGTGCCAGCAGCTCCGGGGGGGGAACAGATACGCAGTATTTT
CDR3 protein: CASSSGGGTDTQYF

clone size: .
D gene: .
V gene: TRBV19
J gene: TRBJ1-5
CDR3 DNA: TGTGCCAGTTGTAGGGCGTCAGATAGCAATCAGCCCCAGCATTTT
CDR3 protein: CASCRASDSNQPQHF

clone size: .
D gene: .
V gene: TRBV18
J gene: TRBJ2-1
CDR3 DNA: TGTGCCACGGTGCCCCGGGGGGCGCCCAACAATGAGCAGTTCTTC
CDR3 protein: CATVPRGAPNNEQFF

clone size: once
D gene: TRBD1
V gene: TRBV16
J gene: TRBJ1-4
CDR3 DNA: TGTGCCAGCAGCCAATTGGGGACAGGGAATGAAAAACTGTTTTTT
CDR3 protein: CASSQLGTGNEKLFF

clone size: .
D gene: TRBD1
V gene: TRBV19
J gene: TRBJ1-3
CDR3 DNA: TGTGCCAGTACCGCGGGACAGGTTGGAAACACCATATATTTT
CDR3 protein: CASTAGQVGNTIYF

clone size: .
D gene: .
V gene: TRBV7-2
J gene: TRBJ1-2
CDR3 DNA: TGTGCCAGCAGCTCGAGGGTGGGTGGCTACACCTTC
CDR3 protein: CASSSRVGGYTF

clone size: .
D gene: TRBD1
V gene: TRBV7-3
J gene: TRBJ1-1
CDR3 DNA: TGTGCCAGCAGCCGGGACAGGAACACTGAAGCTTTCTTT
CDR3 protein: CASSRDRNTEAFF

clone size: .
D gene: TRBD2
V gene: TRBV7-3
J gene: TRBJ2-7
CDR3 DNA: TGTGCCAGCAGCTTATCCCCCGGGACTAGCTACGAGCAGTACTTC
CDR3 protein: CASSLSPGTSYEQYF

clone size: once
D gene: .
V gene: TRBV11-1
J gene: TRBJ2-3
CDR3 DNA: TGTGCCAGCAGCTATGGGAGTAGGTCCACAGATACGCAGTATTTT
CDR3 protein: CASSYGSRSTDTQYF

clone size: .
D gene: .
V gene: TRBV11-2
J gene: TRBJ2-1
CDR3 DNA: TGTGCCAGCAGCTTAGAGGTCAGGGGCCATGAGCAGTTCTTC
CDR3 protein: CASSLEVRGHEQFF

clone size: once
D gene: .
V gene: TRBV2
J gene: TRBJ2-5
CDR3 DNA: TGTGCCAGCAGTGAAGATGAGGTGTCAGGGGATGAGACCCAGTACTTC
CDR3 protein: CASSEDEVSGDETQYF

clone size: few
D gene: .
V gene: TRBV5-6
J gene: TRBJ1-5
CDR3 DNA: TGTGCCAGCAGCTTTTACAGCGGGATCAATCAGCCCCAGCATTTT
CDR3 protein: CASSFYSGINQPQHF

clone size: .
D gene: .
V gene: TRBV7-7
J gene: TRBJ2-5
CDR3 DNA: TGTGCCAGCAGCTTAGCCTTAGGGGCGGGGCAAGAGACCCAGTACTTC
CDR3 protein: CASSLALGAGQETQYF

clone size: .
D gene: TRBD1
V gene: TRBV27
J gene: TRBJ1-1
CDR3 DNA: TGTGCCAGCAGGAAGGGGGCAGGGAACACTGAAGCTTTCTTT
CDR3 protein: CASRKGAGNTEAFF

clone size: .
D gene: .
V gene: TRBV5-6
J gene: TRBJ2-1
CDR3 DNA: TGTTCCAGCAGTCCTATCCAGGCCAGAAACAATGAGCAGTTCTTC
CDR3 protein: CSSSPIQARNNEQFF

clone size: .
D gene: TRBD1
V gene: TRBV10-2
J gene: TRBJ1-2
CDR3 DNA: TGCGCCAGCAGCCGCACAGGGGGCTCAGGCTATGGCTACACCTTC
CDR3 protein: CASSRTGGSGYGYTF

clone size: few
D gene: .
V gene: TRBV5-6
J gene: TRBJ2-7
CDR3 DNA: TGTGCCAGCAGCTCATTGGGGGCATACGAGCAGTACTTC
CDR3 protein: CASSSLGAYEQYF

clone size: .
D gene: .
V gene: TRBV2
J gene: TRBJ1-2
CDR3 DNA: TGTGCCAGCAGTGAGGACACCATCTATGGCTACACCTTC
CDR3 protein: CASSEDTIYGYTF

clone size: .
D gene: .
V gene: TRBV30
J gene: TRBJ2-2
CDR3 DNA: TGTGCCTGGAGTGGCGGGGTATCGAACACCGGGGAGCTGTTTTTT
CDR3 protein: CAWSGGVSNTGELFF

clone size: .
D gene: TRBD2
V gene: TRBV2
J gene: TRBJ2-3
CDR3 DNA: TGTGCCAGCAGACTAGCGGGGGTATCAGATACGCAGTATTTT
CDR3 protein: CASRLAGVSDTQYF

clone size: .
D gene: .
V gene: TRBV29-1
J gene: TRBJ2-1
CDR3 DNA: TGCAGCGTAGAGTTATGGGCGGGGCGTCTCTCCTACAATGAGCAGTTCTTC
CDR3 protein: CSVELWAGRLSYNEQFF

clone size: .
D gene: .
V gene: TRBV19
J gene: TRBJ1-2
CDR3 DNA: TGTGCCAGTAGAGGCGGTGAGGTCAACTATGGCTACACCTTC
CDR3 protein: CASRGGEVNYGYTF

clone size: .
D gene: .
V gene: TRBV4-1
J gene: TRBJ2-1
CDR3 DNA: TGCGCCAGCAGCCAAGATCTTCGGACAGAGTACAATGAGCAGTTCTTC
CDR3 protein: CASSQDLRTEYNEQFF

clone size: few
D gene: .
V gene: TRBV30
J gene: TRBJ1-1
CDR3 DNA: TGTGCCAGGAATCGGTTGAACACTGAAGCTTTCTTT
CDR3 protein: CARNRLNTEAFF

clone size: .
D gene: TRBD1
V gene: TRBV15
J gene: TRBJ1-3
CDR3 DNA: TGTGCCACCAGCGCCCGACGGGACAGTTCTGGAAACATCATATATTTT
CDR3 protein: CATSARRDSSGNIIYF

clone size: .
D gene: .
V gene: TRBV10-1
J gene: TRBJ2-5
CDR3 DNA: TGCGCCAGCAGTCCAAACCAAGAGACCCAGTACTTC
CDR3 protein: CASSPNQETQYF

clone size: .
D gene: .
V gene: TRBV5-1
J gene: TRBJ1-1
CDR3 DNA: TGCGCCAGCAGCTTGGCTCAGGGGTATGAAGCTTTCTTT
CDR3 protein: CASSLAQGYEAFF

clone size: .
D gene: .
V gene: TRBV19
J gene: TRBJ1-1
CDR3 DNA: TGTGCCAGTAGTATGCGGGGGGCTTACACTGAAGCTTTCTTT
CDR3 protein: CASSMRGAYTEAFF

clone size: .
D gene: TRBD1
V gene: TRBV7-9
J gene: TRBJ2-7
CDR3 DNA: TGTTCCAGCAGCTTAAGGGACAGGGGAATTTACGAGCAGTACTTC
CDR3 protein: CSSSLRDRGIYEQYF

clone size: .
D gene: .
V gene: TRBV5-1
J gene: TRBJ1-1
CDR3 DNA: TGCGCCAGCAGCTTGAGTGGGGCGAACCCTGAAGCTTTCTTT
CDR3 protein: CASSLSGANPEAFF

clone size: .
D gene: .
V gene: TRBV27
J gene: TRBJ2-3
CDR3 DNA: TGTGCCAGCAGTTTACAGAGGGGGGGCCTCACAGATACGCAGTATTTT
CDR3 protein: CASSLQRGGLTDTQYF

clone size: .
D gene: .
V gene: TRBV5-6
J gene: TRBJ2-7
CDR3 DNA: TGTGCCAGCAGCTCGTTTTACGAGCAGTACTTC
CDR3 protein: CASSSFYEQYF

clone size: .
D gene: .
V gene: TRBV19
J gene: TRBJ1-2
CDR3 DNA: TGTGCCAGTAGTATTGACACCAGATATGGCTACACCTTC
CDR3 protein: CASSIDTRYGYTF

clone size: .
D gene: .
V gene: TRBV6-6
J gene: TRBJ1-3
CDR3 DNA: TGTGCCAGCCTAGGGGGTGGAAACACCATATATTTT
CDR3 protein: CASLGGGNTIYF

clone size: .
D gene: .
V gene: TRBV10-3
J gene: TRBJ1-5
CDR3 DNA: TGTGCCATCAGTGAGGGCAGGGGCGGTGGCAATCAGCCCCAGCATTTT
CDR3 protein: CAISEGRGGGNQPQHF

clone size: .
D gene: .
V gene: TRBV6-5
J gene: TRBJ2-1
CDR3 DNA: TGTGCCAGCAGTTATACGAGCTCCTACAATGAGCAGTTCTTC
CDR3 protein: CASSYTSSYNEQFF

clone size: .
D gene: .
V gene: TRBV7-9
J gene: TRBJ1-2
CDR3 DNA: TGTGCCAGCAGCTTAACTGCAGGGATCGATGGCTACACCTTC
CDR3 protein: CASSLTAGIDGYTF

clone size: .
D gene: .
V gene: TRBV7-2
J gene: TRBJ2-3
CDR3 DNA: TGTGCCAGCAGCTTAGCGGCAGGCTTCACAGATACGCAGTATTTT
CDR3 protein: CASSLAAGFTDTQYF

clone size: .
D gene: TRBD1
V gene: TRBV4-2
J gene: TRBJ2-3
CDR3 DNA: TGTGCCAGCAGCCGTCCGGGGACAGACACAGATACGCAGTATTTT
CDR3 protein: CASSRPGTDTDTQYF

clone size: .
D gene: TRBD1
V gene: TRBV28
J gene: TRBJ1-4
CDR3 DNA: TGTGCCAGCAGTTCTCAGGGGGCTCGGGAAAAACTGTTTTTT
CDR3 protein: CASSSQGAREKLFF

clone size: .
D gene: .
V gene: TRBV5-6
J gene: TRBJ1-3
CDR3 DNA: TGTGCCAGCAGCCCGGTGGGGAGCTCTGGAAACACCATATATTTT
CDR3 protein: CASSPVGSSGNTIYF

clone size: few
D gene: TRBD2
V gene: TRBV7-3
J gene: TRBJ2-7
CDR3 DNA: TGTGCCAGCAGCTCCCCGGGACTAGCTGAGCAGTACTTC
CDR3 protein: CASSSPGLAEQYF